This T cell receptor (beta chain) was found in a study of blood T cell repertoires in COVID-19. This CDR3 spans 15 amino acids. V lost 2 bases to trimming and J lost 10 bases; unmatched junction nucleotides: 11. Per germline, CDR1 MNHEY and CDR2 SVGEGT. Sequenced by immunoSEQ multiplex PCR; TCRdb stores in-frame clones only, minus some. The data show about 150,000 clones, about 83% seen once. The sample consisted of peripheral blood. The chain joins TRBV6-2 or TRBV6-3 to TRBJ2-1; 7 bases map to TRBD1. The source is a woman aged 65 to 85 who had recovered from COVID-19. CDR3 protein: CASSYPQTGPSEQFF. DNA for the CDR3: TGTGCCAGCAGTTACCCCCAGACAGGGCCCAGCGAGCAGTTCTTC.